This TCR beta chain was identified in a study of T cell changes during pregnancy in multiple sclerosis. Produced via immunoSEQ multiplex PCR; TCRdb's table is partial and in-frame only. The sample holds some 40,000 clones, 90% to 95% seen once. The source is a female donor with multiple sclerosis, enrolled in a pregnancy study. Sequencing used CD8+ T cells from peripheral blood mononuclear cells, obtained in the third trimester of pregnancy.

The CDR3 coding sequence is TGTGCCAGCAGCCCGACTAGCTACGAGCAGTACTTC. Translated: CASSPTSYEQYF. This rearrangement joins TRBV6-6 to TRBJ2-7; TRBD2 might be the D (6 bases). CDR1 MNHNY and CDR2 SVGAGI come from the germline V gene (reference sequence). This CDR3 region has 12 residues. V was clipped by 6 bases and J by 3 bases, with 9 bases between them.